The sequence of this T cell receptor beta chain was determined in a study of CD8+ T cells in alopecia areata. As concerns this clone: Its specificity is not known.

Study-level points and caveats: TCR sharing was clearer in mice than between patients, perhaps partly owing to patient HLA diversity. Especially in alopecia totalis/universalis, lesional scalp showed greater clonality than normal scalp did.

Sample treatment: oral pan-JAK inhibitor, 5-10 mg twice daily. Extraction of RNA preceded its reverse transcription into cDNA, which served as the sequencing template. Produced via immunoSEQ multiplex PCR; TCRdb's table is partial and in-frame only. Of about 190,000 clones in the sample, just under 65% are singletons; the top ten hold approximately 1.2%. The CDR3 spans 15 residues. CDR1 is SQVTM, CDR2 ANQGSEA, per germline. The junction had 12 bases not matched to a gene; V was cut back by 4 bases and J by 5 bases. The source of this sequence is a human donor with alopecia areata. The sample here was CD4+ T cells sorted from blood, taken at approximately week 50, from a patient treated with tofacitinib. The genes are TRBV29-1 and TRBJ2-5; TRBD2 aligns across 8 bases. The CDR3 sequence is CSVVAGNVPGETQYF. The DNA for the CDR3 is TGCAGCGTTGTAGCGGGGAACGTCCCCGGGGAGACCCAGTACTTC.